This TCR beta chain came from a study of a mutant IDH1 vaccine in newly diagnosed glioma (dated by TCRdb to the early 2020s). In the study overall: Patients were given eight vaccinations, in weeks 1, 3, 5, 7, 11, 15, 19 and 23, which matched visits V03 through V10. Vaccination began 4-6 weeks after radiotherapy alone, or alongside temozolomide cycles in the chemotherapy-containing groups. Of the approximately 34 patients who were treated, about 60% were male and approximately 38% were female, and the mean age was around 40 years. Before enrollment, most patients had been given radiochemotherapy with temozolomide as standard therapy, while the rest had received either radiotherapy alone or temozolomide alone. Peripheral blood was drawn at six visits: V03 (baseline), V05, V07, V10, V12 and V13. Longitudinal TCRB deep sequencing was performed for about 25 treated patients wherever samples were available for exploratory analyses. Study-wide conclusions, independent of this receptor: Immune responses induced by the vaccine were seen in around 93% of patients across multiple MHC alleles. PBMC samples for TCRB deep sequencing were selected based on availability. The authors noted that analyses of patient blood samples could not be reproduced because of sample limitations. Pseudoprogression appeared unrelated to alterations in the top peripheral T cell clonotypes detected by TCRB sequencing.

Library construction relied on the immunoSEQ multiplex PCR assay. Rearranged TCR beta chain sequences were amplified using the hsTCRB Kit according to the manufacturer's protocol. Sequencing of TCRB libraries was carried out on an Illumina MiSeq. The paper's processing steps were these. Demultiplexing, trimming and gene mapping were performed with the kit vendor's proprietary platform. TCRdb re-hosts the immuneACCESS table, in-frame sequences only. Its copies lack some clones; in the studies checked, an unresolved V gene accounts for under half of them, and the cause for the rest is not known. The V and J calls and clone size are taken from that table; D and trimming were inferred from the DNA. The table for this sample lists 60,000 or so clones; approximately 86% of them were counted only once. The ten largest make up 3% to 3.5% of the sample. CDR1 and CDR2 were assigned from the germline V gene (reference sequence) as SGHNT and YYREEE. CDR3 length: 15 amino acids, cysteine to phenylalanine. The entry retains the CDR3 DNA only, 45 bases that are in frame from base 1. Trimming leaves V shorter by 4 bases and J shorter by 6 bases, with the junction holding 9 bases beyond the gene matches.

The time point label of this sample denotes: week 5, during vaccination. Every vaccine dose consisted of 300 ug of a 20-mer mutant IDH1 peptide in Montanide, administered subcutaneously together with topical imiquimod. The donors had newly diagnosed IDH1-mutant astrocytomas of WHO grade 3 or 4 that showed loss of nuclear ATRX. The samples were drawn from NOA16, a multicentre, single-arm, open-label phase I trial in Germany that tested a mutant IDH1 peptide vaccine in humans for the first time. The DNeasy Blood and Tissue Kit was used to extract genomic DNA from EDTA blood for TCRB sequencing. This clone turned up a few times. It has no known antigen specificity. Nothing much larger sits one base from this clone, and base qualities are not available.

The TCR originated in a woman under 30 with glioma. Some clones in this sample may be carry-over from other donors' samples. The chain links TRBV5-4 with TRBJ1-2; 10 bases in the middle match TRBD1. This sample comprised PBMCs, obtained from a glioma patient whose treatment included an IDH1 peptide vaccine. In nucleotide form, the sequence is TGTGCCAGCAGCCCCGGACAGGGGGTATTAGATGGCTACACCTTC. The translation is CASSPGQGVLDGYTF.